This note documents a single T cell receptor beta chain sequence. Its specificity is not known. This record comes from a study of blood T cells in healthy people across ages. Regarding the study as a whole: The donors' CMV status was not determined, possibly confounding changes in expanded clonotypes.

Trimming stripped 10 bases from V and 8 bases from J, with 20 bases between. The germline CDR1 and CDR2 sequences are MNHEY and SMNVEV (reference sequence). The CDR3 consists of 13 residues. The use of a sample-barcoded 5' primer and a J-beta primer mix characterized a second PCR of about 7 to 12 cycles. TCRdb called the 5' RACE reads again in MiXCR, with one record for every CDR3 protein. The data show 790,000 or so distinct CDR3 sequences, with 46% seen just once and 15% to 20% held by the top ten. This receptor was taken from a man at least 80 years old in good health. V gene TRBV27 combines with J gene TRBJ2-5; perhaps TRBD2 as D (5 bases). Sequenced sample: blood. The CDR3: CATRAAAPGTQYF. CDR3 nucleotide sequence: TGTGCCACCCGAGCGGCGGCACCTGGAACCCAGTACTTC.